Listed here are 28 T cell receptor beta chains from one sample, sequenced in a study of molecular identifiers for immune sequencing clone quantification. One entry per CDR3 protein results from TCRdb running MiXCR on the PCR reads. The table shows around 460,000 distinct CDR3 sequences, with 20% to 25% occurring only once. The specimen was naive CD8+ T cells from blood, with Jurkat cell RNA spiked in. Stated subset: FACS-sorted CD8+CD4-CCR7+CD45RA+ naive T cells. All receptors come from a human donor in good health. Some libraries in this study had Jurkat cell RNA spiked in.

This clonotype appeared a few times. The rearrangement joins TRBV27 to TRBJ2-2; 7 bases agree with TRBD1. V dropped 2 bases and J dropped 0; count of bases not matched to a gene: 6. Germline loops: CDR1 MNHEY, CDR2 SMNVEV (reference sequence). The CDR3 has 17 residues. The CDR3 DNA reads as TGTGCCAGCAGTTTAGGGACAGTTTCCCCGAACACCGGGGAGCTGTTTTTT. Translation: CASSLGTVSPNTGELFF.

The CDR3: CASSFVLSRGTEAFF. For the CDR3, the DNA is TGTGCCAGCAGCTTTGTACTATCCCGTGGAACTGAAGCTTTCTTT. The chain recombines TRBV11-2 with TRBJ1-1; unclear D gene. CDR3 length: 15 amino acids. Germline values: CDR1 SGHAT, CDR2 FQNNGV. Deletions cut 3 bases from V and 5 bases from J, with 16 bases between.

This clonotype was picked up one time. A read error may be the cause here, since a much bigger clone is one base away. The chain uses TRBV4-1 and TRBJ2-7; tentative D call: TRBD2 (5 bases). The CDR3 is 15 amino acids. Looked up from germline, CDR1 is MGHRA and CDR2 is YSYEKL. CDR3 nucleotide sequence: TGCGCCAGCAGCCTACGAACGGGGTCTCCCTACGGGCAGTACTTC. Translation gives CASSLRTGSPYGQYF.

Comment on this clonotype: A much bigger clone sits one base away, suggesting this may be a read error. The chain recombines TRBV20-1 with TRBJ2-3; 11 nucleotides align to TRBD2. This CDR3 spans 17 amino acids. The trim removed 5 bases at V and 2 bases at J, leaving 12 bases unmatched. Germline loops: CDR1 DFQATT, CDR2 SNEGSKA (reference sequence). The CDR3 reads CSAQLAGGPRLTDTQYF. In DNA, the CDR3 is TGCAGTGCTCAATTAGCGGGAGGGCCCCGGCTCACAGATACGCAGTATTTT.

The J gene is TRBJ2-7, the V gene TRBV5-1; 7 nucleotides align to TRBD1. The CDR3 extends over 15 amino acids. Germline-derived CDR1 and CDR2 are SGHRS and YFSETQ. The V and J ends lost 4 bases and 7 bases, in that order; junction bases with no gene match: 14. The CDR3 protein is CASSITGQAGWEQYF. DNA of the CDR3: TGCGCCAGCAGCATCACCGGACAGGCGGGCTGGGAGCAGTACTTC.

This clonotype showed up many times. The chain uses TRBV19 and TRBJ1-5; no firm D call. CDR3 length equals 15 residues. CDR1 and CDR2 from the germline V gene are LNHDA and SQIVND (reference sequence). Trimming pared 3 bases from V and 3 bases from J, leaving 12 bases between. The CDR3 loop reads CASSILGPSNQPQHF. DNA for the CDR3: TGTGCCAGTAGTATTCTCGGCCCCTCCAATCAGCCCCAGCATTTT.

Of note for this clonotype: This may stem from a read error, because a much larger clone lies one nucleotide away. This chain joins TRBV6-5 and TRBJ2-3, with TRBD2 matching over 9 bases. V shed 0 bases and J 3 bases; nucleotides not matched to a gene: 4. The CDR3 consists of 16 residues. Germline CDR1 reads MNHEY; CDR2 reads SVGAGI. This chain's CDR3 is CASSYSRAGGTDTQYF. Here the CDR3 DNA reads TGTGCCAGCAGTTACTCGCGAGCGGGGGGTACAGATACGCAGTATTTT.

The chain has TRBV14 and TRBJ2-1; tentative D call: TRBD1 (6 bases). The V gene lost 5 bases and the J gene lost 0 bases, with 14 bases spanning the gap. This CDR3 has 16 residues. Germline CDR1 reads SGHDN; CDR2 reads FVKESK. The CDR3 nucleotides are TGTGCCAGCAGCTCCTTTGCGGACAGCTCCTACAATGAGCAGTTCTTC. Its protein is CASSSFADSSYNEQFF. Filled out from reference TRBV14 and TRBJ2-1, the complete variable domain reads EAGVTQFPSHSVIEKGQTVTLRCDPISGHDNLYWYRRVMGKEIKFLLHFVKESKQDESGMPNNRFLAERTGGTYSTLKVQPAELEDSGVYFCASSSFADSSYNEQFFGPGTRLTVL.

The chain recombines TRBV24-1 with TRBJ2-3; D is unclear. Germline V CDR1 and CDR2: KGHDR, SFDVKD. V lost 2 bases and J lost 5, with 7 bases in between. The CDR3 runs to 13 residues. CDR3 in amino acids: CATSDWELDTQYF. DNA of the CDR3: TGTGCCACCAGTGATTGGGAATTAGATACGCAGTATTTT.

Ten or more counts support this clonotype. This chain joins TRBV4-1 and TRBJ2-5, with TRBD2 identical over 11 bases. The CDR3 length is 17 residues. Trimming at V came to 4 bases and at J to 2 bases, leaving 9 bases not matched to a gene. CDR1 MGHRA and CDR2 YSYEKL come from the germline V gene. CDR3 residues: CASSLLTSGGPQETQYF. CDR3 in DNA: TGCGCCAGCAGCCTCCTCACTAGCGGGGGCCCGCAAGAGACCCAGTACTTC.

The sample holds a few counts of this clonotype. In this CDR3 the conserved last residue, phenylalanine or tryptophan, is missing, so a read error is likely. CDR3: CSALGQSYEQYL. The CDR3 DNA follows: TGCAGCGCTCTAGGACAGTCCTACGAGCAGTACCTC. The rearrangement uses TRBV29-1 and TRBJ2-7; D is possibly TRBD1 (6 bases). The V gene lost 7 bases and the J gene lost 1 base, with 11 bases spanning the gap. The CDR3 has 12 residues. The germline V gene has CDR1 SQVTM and CDR2 ANQGSEA.

In this sample, this clonotype turned up a few times. This chain joins TRBV19 and TRBJ2-7; 10 bases match TRBD1. CDR3 length equals 15 residues. Unmatched junction bases numbered 5, after V lost 4 bases and J lost 2 bases. The germline V gene encodes CDR1 LNHDA and CDR2 SQIVND (reference sequence). CDR3 region: CASSTPGQGPYEQYF. CDR3 sequence (DNA): TGTGCCAGTAGTACTCCGGGACAGGGGCCCTACGAGCAGTACTTC. The complete variable domain, with remaining parts taken from reference TRBV19 and TRBJ2-7, reads DGGITQSPKYLFRKEGQNVTLSCEQNLNHDAMYWYRQDPGQGLRLIYYSQIVNDFQKGDIAEGYSVSREKKESFPLTVTSAQKNPTAFYLCASSTPGQGPYEQYFGPGTRLTVT.

This clonotype has just a few counts. Here the CDR3 DNA reads TGTGCCAGCAGCGTAGAGCCTAGCGGGATAGGAAATACGCAGTATTTT. Translation gives CASSVEPSGIGNTQYF. The chain combines TRBV9 with TRBJ2-3; 9 bases align to TRBD2. The J segment lost 7 bases and the V segment lost 0 bases, leaving 9 bases of the junction unmatched. Germline V lookup: CDR1 SGDLS, CDR2 YYNGEE. This CDR3 has 16 residues.

The J gene is TRBJ2-3, the V gene TRBV7-2; D ambiguous. Germline V gene data show CDR1 as SGHTA and CDR2 as FQGNSA. V lost 1 base to trimming and J lost 5 bases, with 13 bases between them. CDR3 length: 15 residues. The CDR3 sequence: CASSLGVGLVDTQYF. Here the CDR3 DNA reads TGTGCCAGCAGCTTAGGGGTGGGTTTGGTAGATACGCAGTATTTT.

Ten or more counts support this clonotype. The chain combines TRBV6-2 or TRBV6-3 with TRBJ2-7, with D hard to call. V was shortened by 2 bases and J by 2 bases, with 4 bases between the two germline ends. The CDR3 contains 12 residues. Germline CDR1 MNHEY, CDR2 SVGEGT. CDR3: CASSYEPYEQYF. In DNA, the CDR3 is TGTGCCAGCAGTTACGAGCCCTACGAGCAGTACTTC.

This clonotype was seen many times. This rearrangement joins TRBV6-5 to TRBJ2-7, with D tentatively TRBD1 (6 bases). This CDR3 is 16 amino acids long. Deletions cut 0 bases from V and 2 bases from J, with 14 bases between. The germline V gene has CDR1 MNHEY and CDR2 SVGAGI. CDR3 sequence: CASSYSGRSGAYEQYF. CDR3 coding DNA: TGTGCCAGCAGTTACTCGGGCAGATCAGGGGCCTACGAGCAGTACTTC.

This clonotype was seen only a few times. The gene calls are TRBV20-1 and TRBJ2-2; 7 bases match TRBD1. CDR1 is DFQATT, CDR2 SNEGSKA, per germline (reference sequence). The CDR3 runs to 18 residues. The V and J ends lost 0 bases and 3 bases, in that order; junction bases with no gene match: 13. DNA of the CDR3: TGCAGTGCTAGAGATCCCCGCGACAGGGTTCGGGACACCGGGGAGCTGTTTTTT. It encodes CSARDPRDRVRDTGELFF.

As to this clonotype: Since a much larger clone is just one base distant, this may be a read error. The CDR3 DNA sequence: TGTGCCAGCAGCCAAGCAGGGGTTGGCGGGGAGCTGTTTTTT. Amino acid sequence: CASSQAGVGGELFF. V is TRBV4-2 and J is TRBJ2-2, with D possibly being TRBD1 (6 bases). Trimming took off 1 base at V and 7 bases at J, with 10 bases between the two ends. CDR1 is LGHNA, CDR2 YNFKEQ, per germline. CDR3 size: 14 residues.

This clonotype was found a few times. V is TRBV4-1 and J is TRBJ2-2; 9 bases map to TRBD1. This CDR3 is 15 amino acids long. The V gene's germline CDR1 is MGHRA and CDR2 YSYEKL. V lost 5 bases to trimming and J lost 3 bases; unmatched junction nucleotides: 4. CDR3 protein: CASSWTGAHTGELFF. Written as DNA, the CDR3 is TGCGCCAGCAGCTGGACAGGGGCACACACCGGGGAGCTGTTTTTT.

This chain links TRBV10-3 with TRBJ1-2, with D maybe TRBD1 (5 bases). Per germline, CDR1 ENHRY and CDR2 SYGVKD. With 3 bases removed from V and 4 bases from J, the gap between germline ends came to 6 bases. This CDR3 is 12 amino acids long. The CDR3 spells CAISDDSYGYTF. Written as DNA, the CDR3 is TGTGCCATCAGTGATGACAGCTATGGCTACACCTTC.

As regards this clonotype: Since a much larger clone is just one base distant, this may be a read error. The chain links TRBV7-6 to TRBJ2-5; D perhaps matches TRBD1 (5 bases). Germline CDR1 is SGHVS and CDR2 is FNYEAQ. The CDR3 is 14 amino acids. Here the CDR3 DNA reads TGTGCCGGCAGCTTAGTGGCAGGGCGAGAGACCCAGTACTTC. Amino acid sequence: CAGSLVAGRETQYF.

The rearrangement uses TRBV5-4 and TRBJ1-1; D not resolved. The germline gives CDR1 SGHNT, CDR2 YYREEE (reference sequence). CDR3 size: 15 residues. V shed 1 base and J shed 0 bases, with 10 bases lying between them. The CDR3 bases are TGTGCCAGCAGCTTGAAAGGAGGGATGAACACTGAAGCTTTCTTT. Its translation: CASSLKGGMNTEAFF.

A note on this clonotype: Germline is not matched at one junction end, which may reflect a read error. The genes are TRBV19 and TRBJ2-3; D possibly corresponds to TRBD2 (5 bases). The CDR3 contains 15 residues. Germline V lookup: CDR1 LNHDA, CDR2 SQIVND (reference sequence). The CDR3 here is CASSIGRSSTDAQYF. In DNA, the CDR3 is TGTGCCAGTAGTATTGGTAGGTCTAGCACAGATGCGCAGTATTTT. Supplemented by reference TRBV19 and TRBJ2-3, the full variable domain reads DGGITQSPKYLFRKEGQNVTLSCEQNLNHDAMYWYRQDPGQGLRLIYYSQIVNDFQKGDIAEGYSVSREKKESFPLTVTSAQKNPTAFYLCASSIGRSSTDAQYFGPGTRLTVL.

This clonotype was observed many times. V gene TRBV27 combines with J gene TRBJ1-5; D possibly corresponds to TRBD1 (5 bases). V shed 5 bases and J shed 4 bases, with 12 bases lying between them. This CDR3 is 14 amino acids long. Germline V gives CDR1 MNHEY, CDR2 SMNVEV (reference sequence). In DNA, the CDR3 is TGTGCCAGCAGTGGGTTGGGGGGTAATCAGCCCCAGCATTTT. This gives the protein CASSGLGGNQPQHF.

This chain connects TRBV4-2 to TRBJ2-7; maybe TRBD2 (6 bases). V was trimmed by 0 bases and J by 2 bases, leaving 11 bases between them. The V gene's germline CDR1 is LGHNA and CDR2 YNFKEQ. CDR3 length equals 15 residues. The CDR3 spells CASSQDGTPTYEQYF. The CDR3 nucleotides are TGTGCCAGCAGCCAAGACGGGACTCCCACCTACGAGCAGTACTTC.

This clonotype was recorded at least ten times. This chain links TRBV9 with TRBJ1-1; D ambiguous. Looked up from germline, CDR1 is SGDLS and CDR2 is YYNGEE. Trimming took 0 bases from V and 2 from J, leaving 5 bases between them. This CDR3 region has 13 residues. The CDR3 DNA follows: TGTGCCAGCAGCGTAGCGGGAAACACTGAAGCTTTCTTT. Its protein is CASSVAGNTEAFF.

This clonotype occurred many times. This sequence joins TRBV20-1 and TRBJ2-7; D unclear. CDR3 size: 13 residues. V was trimmed by 1 base and J by 4 bases, leaving 11 bases between them. CDR1 is DFQATT, CDR2 SNEGSKA, per germline (reference sequence). In nucleotides, the CDR3 is TGCAGTGCTAGAGTGGGGATTGGATACGAGCAGTACTTC. Its translation is CSARVGIGYEQYF.

The table lists this clonotype with many counts. The chain carries TRBV6-5 and TRBJ2-3; no clear D. The germline V gene has CDR1 MNHEY and CDR2 SVGAGI. The CDR3 totals 18 residues. V lost 0 bases, J lost 4 bases, and 20 bases lay in between. CDR3 sequence (DNA): TGTGCCAGCAGTTACTCCTTGATTAACAATCGGGTTGCAGATACGCAGTATTTT. Translated, it gives CASSYSLINNRVADTQYF.